The T cell receptor (beta chain) under discussion was sequenced for a study of CD8 T cells in Susac syndrome. General study points: The authors acknowledged that the study's TCR sequencing and HLA analysis involved relatively few individuals.

The T cells that were sequenced for TCR beta were CD8+ and CD4+ cells from blood. TEMRA cells were enriched by FACS, while CD8+ and CD4+ T cells were obtained through a negative isolation that was performed magnetically. An amount of RNA that ranged from about 0.45 to 1 ug was reverse transcribed with random hexamers. MiXCR was run by TCRdb on the immunoSEQ multiplex PCR reads, yielding one entry per CDR3 protein. The sample carries about 130,000 distinct CDR3 sequences, under 95% recorded once. On this clonotype itself: Its antigen is as yet unknown.

The length of the CDR3 is 15 residues. Germline V gives CDR1 SGHDT, CDR2 YYEEEE. Trimming cost V 4 bases and J 1 base; bases outside gene matches: 7. The chain has TRBV5-6 and TRBJ2-5, with TRBD1 matching over 7 bases. The sequenced material came from CD8+ T cells from PBMCs. This receptor was obtained from a human donor with multiple sclerosis. The CDR3 nucleotides read TGTGCCAGCAGCCCGACAGGGATGGTCCAAGAGACCCAGTACTTC. This translates into CASSPTGMVQETQYF.